The present T cell receptor beta chain was sequenced within a study of cytomegalovirus exposure and HLA in healthy donors. The PCR made use of 60 Vbeta and 13 Jbeta primers. Method: immunoSEQ multiplex PCR; TCRdb's copy keeps in-frame clones and lacks some. Found here are 92,000 or so clones, over 60% of them singletons; the top ten hold under 25%. Germline-derived CDR1 and CDR2 are SGHAT and FQNNGV. The junction had 4 bases not matched to a gene; V was cut back by 5 bases and J by 1 base. This CDR3 has 14 amino acids. This chain links TRBV11-2 with TRBJ1-2; 7 bases match TRBD1. The origin of this receptor is a woman aged 50 to 65 in good health and CMV-seropositive. The sequencing sample was made of PBMCs. CDR3 amino acids: CASSLGQINYGYTF. The CDR3, as DNA: TGTGCCAGCAGCCTGGGACAGATTAACTATGGCTACACCTTC.